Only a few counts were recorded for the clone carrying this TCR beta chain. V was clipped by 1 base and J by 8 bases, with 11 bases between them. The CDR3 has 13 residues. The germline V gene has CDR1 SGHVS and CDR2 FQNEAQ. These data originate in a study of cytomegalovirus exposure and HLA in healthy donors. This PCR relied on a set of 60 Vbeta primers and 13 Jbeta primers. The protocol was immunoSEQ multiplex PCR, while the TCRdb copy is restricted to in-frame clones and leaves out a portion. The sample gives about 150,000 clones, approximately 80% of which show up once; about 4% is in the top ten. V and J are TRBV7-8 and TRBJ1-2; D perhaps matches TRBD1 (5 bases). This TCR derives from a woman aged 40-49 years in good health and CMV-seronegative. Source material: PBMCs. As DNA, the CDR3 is TGTGCCAGCAGCTTAGTTGGGGCCGAAGGCTACACCTTC. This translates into CASSLVGAEGYTF.